The T cell receptor beta chain under discussion was sequenced for a study of T cells in Graves' hyperthyroidism and ophthalmopathy. Study context: Peripheral blood was collected at initial diagnosis, before any treatment.

The CDR3 covers 14 residues. The V end lost 5 bases, the J end lost 8 bases, and 18 bases lay between the germline ends. Germline V gene data show CDR1 as MNHNS and CDR2 as SASEGT. Amplified TCR beta CDR3 regions came from RNA transcripts. When the TCR CDR3 underwent first-round RT-PCR, the HTBI primer set was used. TCRdb passed the multiplex PCR reads through MiXCR, listing each CDR3 protein once. The sample consists of approximately 370,000 distinct CDR3 sequences, about 17% of them appearing once. Patients aged 18 to 65 had newly diagnosed hyperthyroidism that had lasted under 2 months. Study conclusions and caveats: A median roughly 6.6 months before onset, the model predicted ophthalmopathy.

This clonotype was observed at least ten times. Antigen unknown. The receptor comes from a woman in her thirties with Graves' hyperthyroidism that later progressed to Graves' ophthalmopathy. This sequence joins TRBV6-1 and TRBJ1-2, with D possibly TRBD1 on 5 matching bases. Specimen: blood. The CDR3 nucleotides read TGTGCCAGCAGTTATAGGGGAGAAACGCGAGGCTACACCTTC. Its translation: CASSYRGETRGYTF.